The 29 T cell receptor beta chains given below trace back to one sample, sequenced in a study of shared clonotypes between healthy human individuals. TCRdb's table, derived via immunoSEQ multiplex PCR, lists solely in-frame clones and lacks some. The sample contains millions of clones, more than 90% of which appear only once. Sequenced sample: naive CD4+ T cells sorted from blood. Subset: CD45RA+ positively selected. Every receptor here comes from a man younger than 30 in good health.

V is TRBV7-2 and J is TRBJ1-2; 7 bases agree with TRBD1. The CDR3 contains 14 residues. After removal of 4 bases from V and 5 bases from J, the junction contained 7 bases not matched to a gene. The germline CDR1 and CDR2 sequences are SGHTA and FQGNSA. CDR3 protein: CASSSRTGEYGYTF. DNA of the CDR3: TGTGCCAGCAGCTCGCGGACAGGAGAATATGGCTACACCTTC. Filled out from reference TRBV7-2 and TRBJ1-2, the complete variable domain reads GAGVSQSPSNKVTEKGKDVELRCDPISGHTALYWYRQSLGQGLEFLIYFQGNSAPDKSGLPSDRFSAERTGGSVSTLTIQRTQQEDSAVYLCASSSRTGEYGYTFGSGTRLTVV.

The V and J genes are TRBV15 and TRBJ1-5, with no clear D. Trimming left V 1 base short and J 6 bases short, with 10 bases between. This CDR3 has 14 residues. Germline V lookup: CDR1 LNHNV, CDR2 YYDKDF (reference sequence). The CDR3 bases are TGTGCCACCAGCAGAGGTGCGGGAATTCAGCCCCAGCATTTT. This translates into CATSRGAGIQPQHF.

The rearrangement joins TRBV6-5 to TRBJ2-3; possible D gene TRBD2, 6 bases. The CDR3 is 12 amino acids. Germline V CDR1 and CDR2: MNHEY, SVGAGI. Trimming shortened V by 10 bases and J by 5 bases, and 13 bases separated the two germline ends. The CDR3 region is CATSEGLDTQYF. Here the CDR3 DNA reads TGTGCCACCTCGGAGGGCCTAGATACGCAGTATTTT.

This clone showed up just a few times. V usage is TRBV28 and J usage is TRBJ1-1; D unclear. Germline V lookup: CDR1 MDHEN, CDR2 SYDVKM. V lost 6 bases and J 8 bases, leaving 13 bases between the germline ends. The CDR3 loop spans 12 amino acids. CDR3 coding DNA: TGTGCCAGCAGGTTTCAATGGTCGGAAGCTTTCTTT. Translating gives CASRFQWSEAFF.

This chain connects TRBV29-1 to TRBJ2-3, with TRBD2 matching over 7 bases. The CDR3 is 13 residues long. The J segment lost 2 bases and the V segment lost 7 bases, leaving 6 bases of the junction unmatched. Germline-derived CDR1 and CDR2 are SQVTM and ANQGSEA. The CDR3 here is CSARAGTTDTQYF. The CDR3 DNA is TGCAGCGCGAGAGCGGGGACCACAGATACGCAGTATTTT.

As concerns this clone: One end of the junction varies from germline; a read error may be responsible. The chain combines TRBV7-7 with TRBJ2-3; tentatively, D is TRBD1 (5 bases). The CDR3 has 13 residues. Germline CDR1 is SSHAT and CDR2 is FNYEAQ (reference sequence). The DNA for the CDR3 is TGTGCTAGCAGCTTAGTAGGGGAAGATACGCAGTATTTT. Translating it yields CASSLVGEDTQYF.

This chain joins TRBV30 and TRBJ1-5; a weak D match, TRBD1 (5 bases). V lost 3 bases and J lost 6, with 15 bases in between. The CDR3 contains 14 residues. Germline assignment: CDR1 GTSNPN and CDR2 SVGIG (reference sequence). The CDR3 loop is CAWRGVGVGQPQHF. CDR3 coding DNA: TGTGCCTGGAGGGGGGTCGGGGTAGGTCAGCCCCAGCATTTT.

In its sample, this clone was seen once. The chain recombines TRBV2 with TRBJ1-4; D ambiguous. Germline CDR1 SNHLY, CDR2 FYNNEI. This CDR3 is built from 14 residues. V gave up 6 bases and J gave up 5 bases, with 13 bases separating them. The CDR3 region is CASRRNSENEKLFF. The CDR3 region has the DNA TGTGCCAGCAGGAGGAACAGTGAAAATGAAAAACTGTTTTTT.

The chain combines TRBV19 with TRBJ2-1; 10 positions agree with TRBD2. CDR1 and CDR2 (germline): LNHDA, SQIVND (reference sequence). The CDR3 has 15 residues. V shed 4 bases and J 4 bases; nucleotides not matched to a gene: 4. In nucleotides, the CDR3 is TGTGCCAGTAGTACTAGCGGGAGACTTTACAATGAGCAGTTCTTC. Amino acid sequence: CASSTSGRLYNEQFF.

For this clone: Other nucleotide sequences in the sample specify the same CDR3. The rearrangement uses TRBV5-1 and TRBJ1-1; no reliable D call. Trimming removed 0 bases at V and 4 bases at J, with 10 bases between. Germline V gene lookup returns CDR1 SGHRS and CDR2 YFSETQ. The CDR3 totals 14 residues. Written as DNA, the CDR3 is TGCGCCAGCAGCTTGGAGGGCCGCGGCACTGAAGCTTTCTTT. Its translation is CASSLEGRGTEAFF.

Details on this clone: This same CDR3 is encoded by further DNA sequences in the sample. The genes are TRBV9 and TRBJ2-3; a possible D gene is TRBD1 (6 bases). Germline CDR1 and CDR2: SGDLS and YYNGEE. This CDR3 has 13 amino acids. V lost 0 bases and J lost 6, with 8 bases in between. The CDR3 sequence is CASSVGGQDTQYF. CDR3 in DNA: TGTGCCAGCAGCGTAGGGGGGCAGGATACGCAGTATTTT.

The gene calls are TRBV4-2 and TRBJ2-5; possibly TRBD2 for D (5 bases). The V and J ends lost 1 base and 5 bases respectively, with 11 bases between them. Germline CDR1 LGHNA, CDR2 YNFKEQ. The CDR3 length is 14 residues. The CDR3 spells CASSQVGAGETQYF. The CDR3 bases are TGTGCCAGCAGCCAAGTGGGAGCTGGGGAGACCCAGTACTTC.

The chain carries TRBV14 and TRBJ2-5, with D perhaps matching TRBD1 (7 bases). Trimming took 6 bases from V and 2 from J, leaving 19 bases between them. This CDR3 comprises 16 residues. Germline lookup yields CDR1 SGHDN and CDR2 FVKESK. CDR3 protein: CASRGNGGQKQETQYF. Written as DNA, the CDR3 is TGTGCCAGCAGAGGAAACGGGGGACAGAAACAAGAGACCCAGTACTTC.

The chain couples TRBV6-6 to TRBJ2-7; tentatively, D is TRBD1 (6 bases). V lost 6 bases and J 6 bases, leaving 18 bases between the germline ends. The CDR3 spans 14 residues. CDR1 and CDR2 from the germline V gene are MNHNY and SVGAGI (reference sequence). CDR3 DNA sequence: TGTGCCAGCAGCGACTCGACAGGAACGGGCGAGCAGTACTTC. Amino acid sequence: CASSDSTGTGEQYF.

This chain links TRBV25-1 with TRBJ2-7, with TRBD1 matching 10 bases. The CDR3 runs 14 residues. With 4 bases clipped from V and 3 bases from J, the junction kept 3 bases outside the gene matches. The V gene's germline CDR1 is MGHDK and CDR2 SYGVNS. In DNA form, the CDR3 reads TGTGCCAGCAGTGCCGACAGGGGGCACTACGAGCAGTACTTC. It is translated as CASSADRGHYEQYF.

V usage is TRBV9 and J usage is TRBJ2-5; 7 nucleotides agree with TRBD1. The germline CDR1 and CDR2 sequences are SGDLS and YYNGEE. After removal of 0 bases from V and 5 bases from J, the junction contained 7 bases not matched to a gene. The CDR3 spans 15 residues. For the CDR3, the DNA is TGTGCCAGCAGCGTAGCGAGACAGGGCCGGGAGACCCAGTACTTC. As protein: CASSVARQGRETQYF.

J is TRBJ2-2 and V is TRBV6-4, with 9 bases aligning to TRBD2. CDR3 length: 19 amino acids. Losses at the gene ends were 2 bases for V and 2 bases for J; bases not matched to a gene: 12. Germline CDR1 and CDR2: MRHNA and SNTAGT. The CDR3 DNA reads TGTGCCAGCAGTGACGGATGCGGACTAGCGACCCGAAACACCGGGGAGCTGTTTTTT. Its translation: CASSDGCGLATRNTGELFF.

The CDR3 is CASYRREETQYF. The DNA of the CDR3 is TGTGCCAGCTACAGGAGGGAAGAGACCCAGTACTTC. This sequence joins TRBV2 and TRBJ2-5; TRBD2 is a possible D gene (6 bases). This CDR3 is 12 amino acids long. Trimming removed 8 bases from V and 3 bases from J, with 10 bases in between. The V gene's germline CDR1 is SNHLY and CDR2 FYNNEI. Variable domain in full (rest from reference TRBV2 and TRBJ2-5): EPEVTQTPSHQVTQMGQEVILRCVPISNHLYFYWYRQILGQKVEFLVSFYNNEISEKSEIFDDQFSVERPDGSNFTLKIRSTKLEDSAMYFCASYRREETQYFGPGTRLLVL.

The CDR3 DNA reads TGTGCCAGCAGGGCAGCCCAAGAGACCCAGTACTTC. Encoded protein: CASRAAQETQYF. J is TRBJ2-5 and V is TRBV28; the D is unclear. Trimming stripped 6 bases from V and 1 base from J, with 6 bases between. Germline V gene lookup returns CDR1 MDHEN and CDR2 SYDVKM. This CDR3 comprises 12 residues.

This chain joins TRBV6-5 and TRBJ1-1; maybe TRBD1 (5 bases). The V gene lost 7 bases and the J gene lost 10 bases, with 16 bases spanning the gap. The CDR3 is made up of 12 amino acids. The V gene's germline CDR1 is MNHEY and CDR2 SVGAGI. This CDR3 is CASTQQEIAAFF. As DNA, the CDR3 is TGTGCCAGCACCCAACAGGAAATTGCAGCTTTCTTT.

This chain connects TRBV9 to TRBJ2-2; 11 nucleotides match TRBD1. This CDR3 is 15 amino acids long. CDR1 SGDLS and CDR2 YYNGEE come from the germline V gene. After removal of 4 bases from V and 7 bases from J, the junction contained 6 bases not matched to a gene. The DNA for the CDR3 is TGTGCCAGCAGCATCGGACAGGGGGCTGGCGGGGAGCTGTTTTTT. Encoded protein: CASSIGQGAGGELFF.

Here the CDR3 DNA reads TGTGCCAGCAGCCTAGCGGGCCTACAAGAGACCCAGTACTTC. Its translation is CASSLAGLQETQYF. This chain connects TRBV27 to TRBJ2-5, with 8 nucleotides matching TRBD2. The germline gives CDR1 MNHEY, CDR2 SMNVEV (reference sequence). J lost 2 bases, V lost 6 bases, and 5 bases had no gene match. CDR3 length equals 14 residues.

This clone was seen only a few times. V gene TRBV5-6 combines with J gene TRBJ2-7; tentative D call: TRBD1 (5 bases). The V end lost 4 bases, the J end lost 0 bases, and 17 bases lay between the germline ends. From germline, CDR1 is SGHDT and CDR2 YYEEEE. The length of the CDR3 is 16 residues. Written as DNA, the CDR3 is TGTGCCAGCAGCCCCTCGGCTGGCAGGGACTCCTACGAGCAGTACTTC. It is translated as CASSPSAGRDSYEQYF.

This rearrangement joins TRBV18 to TRBJ2-7, with 10 bases aligning to TRBD2. V trimming: 2 bases; J trimming: 5 bases; junction bases outside the gene matches: 9. Germline V gives CDR1 KGHSH, CDR2 LQKENI. This CDR3 has 16 amino acids. CDR3: CASSPSLAGVSHEQYF. DNA of the CDR3: TGTGCCAGCTCACCATCTCTAGCGGGAGTTTCCCACGAGCAGTACTTC.

The V call is TRBV18, the J call TRBJ1-1; D not resolved. CDR3 length equals 17 residues. Germline loops: CDR1 KGHSH, CDR2 LQKENI. V was clipped by 1 base and J by 3 bases, with 18 bases between them. CDR3: CASSPLRGRESDTEAFF. The CDR3, as DNA: TGTGCCAGCTCACCACTTCGGGGTAGGGAGTCAGACACTGAAGCTTTCTTT.

This clone has a handful of counts. The chain couples TRBV4-1 to TRBJ1-6; D may be TRBD1 (5 bases). Between the trimmed V and J ends, which lost 3 bases and 7 bases, there was a span of 10 bases. CDR1 and CDR2 (germline): MGHRA, YSYEKL. The CDR3 contains 14 residues. CDR3 loop: CASSQGRLNSPLHF. As DNA, the CDR3 is TGCGCCAGCAGCCAGGGACGGTTAAATTCACCCCTCCACTTT.

Of note for this clone: Within the sample, other DNA sequences also encode this same CDR3. The chain couples TRBV6-5 to TRBJ1-6; tentatively, D is TRBD1 (5 bases). Germline CDR1 reads MNHEY; CDR2 reads SVGAGI. This CDR3 is built from 15 residues. Trimming shortened V by 4 bases and J by 13 bases, and 20 bases separated the two germline ends. CDR3 protein: CASSSTGSQGPPLHF. CDR3 sequence (DNA): TGTGCCAGCAGTTCTACAGGTTCCCAAGGGCCGCCCCTCCACTTT.

The V gene is TRBV6-5, the J gene TRBJ1-2; perhaps TRBD1 as D (5 bases). The CDR3 has 15 residues. Germline V gene lookup returns CDR1 MNHEY and CDR2 SVGAGI. The V end lost 6 bases, the J end lost 5 bases, and 19 bases lay between the germline ends. CDR3 bases: TGTGCCAGCAGCCTCCACGTAGGGGAGGTTTATGGCTACACCTTC. Its translation is CASSLHVGEVYGYTF.

Points on this clone: Compared with germline, one end of the junction differs, possibly owing to a read error. The identical CDR3 is also encoded by other nucleotide sequences in the sample. This chain links TRBV6-1 with TRBJ2-7, with D unclear. The CDR3 is 14 amino acids. The germline V gene has CDR1 MNHNS and CDR2 SASEGT. CDR3 loop: CASSESGTPYEQYF. DNA for the CDR3: TGCGCCAGCAGTGAGTCGGGCACCCCCTACGAGCAGTACTTC.